This T cell receptor beta chain comes out of a study of metastatic and nonmetastatic thyroid tumors. Germline lookup yields CDR1 GTSNPN and CDR2 SVGIG (reference sequence). The V gene end was trimmed by 0 bases and the J gene end by 3 bases; junction bases not matched to a gene: 2. This CDR3 has 15 amino acids. Using MiXCR, TCRdb re-called clones from the PCR reads. The repertoire consists of 3,500 to 4,500 clones, with around 35% occurring once and the leading ten covering roughly 43%. The entire patient cohort was treatment-naive prior to thyroid surgery. Sequencing was done on a sample of adjacent normal tissue. V usage is TRBV30 and J usage is TRBJ2-2; TRBD1 aligns across 9 bases. This TCR was sampled from a male donor with papillary thyroid cancer or a benign thyroid nodule (not recorded which). Some clones in this sample may be carry-over from other donors' samples. This CDR3 is CAWSVRDRDTGELFF. CDR3 DNA: TGTGCCTGGAGTGTCCGGGACAGGGACACCGGGGAGCTGTTTTTT.